Below are 15 T cell receptor beta chains sequenced from a single sample in a study of CD8 T cells in Susac syndrome. RNA in amounts of roughly 0.5 to 1 ug was reverse transcribed with random hexamers. TCRdb re-called the immunoSEQ multiplex PCR reads with MiXCR, one entry per CDR3 protein. Of 150,000 to 200,000 distinct CDR3 sequences in the sample, 85% to 95% were seen once. Sequencing was carried out using CD4+ T cells from PBMCs. These TCRs come from a human donor with Susac syndrome.

This clonotype occurred a few times. The chain has TRBV12-3 or TRBV12-4 and TRBJ1-5; no definite D call. This CDR3 has 13 residues. V lost 3 bases, J lost 0 bases, and 3 bases lay in between. CDR3 coding DNA: TGTGCCAGCAGTTTGACTAGCAATCAGCCCCAGCATTTT. Its protein product is CASSLTSNQPQHF.

This chain links TRBV5-4 with TRBJ1-2; D not certain. Germline loops: CDR1 SGHNT, CDR2 YYREEE (reference sequence). CDR3 length: 12 residues. V was cut by 4 bases and J by 8 bases, with 12 bases left in between. The CDR3 DNA is TGTGCCAGCAGCCGCGGGGAGGACGGCTACACCTTC. Translating gives CASSRGEDGYTF.

The rearrangement uses TRBV5-6 and TRBJ1-5; D remains unclear. The CDR3 has 15 amino acids. Germline CDR1 and CDR2: SGHDT and YYEEEE. Trimming removed 3 bases from V and 6 bases from J, with 16 bases in between. The CDR3 protein is CASSSTTGIAQPQHF. CDR3 DNA: TGTGCCAGCAGCTCGACGACTGGGATTGCTCAGCCCCAGCATTTT.

This CDR3 is CASSSGTRSQNYGYTF. The CDR3 DNA reads as TGTGCCAGCAGTTCAGGGACAAGATCCCAAAACTATGGCTACACCTTC. The chain carries TRBV6-5 and TRBJ1-2; the D gene is possibly TRBD1 (6 bases). The CDR3 covers 16 residues. The germline gives CDR1 MNHEY, CDR2 SVGAGI. Trimming stripped 4 bases from V and 2 bases from J, with 17 bases between.

This clonotype was recorded only once. V and J are TRBV29-1 and TRBJ2-5; TRBD2 agrees at 9 bases. The germline V gene encodes CDR1 SQVTM and CDR2 ANQGSEA. The CDR3 extends over 12 amino acids. V shed 7 bases and J 4 bases; nucleotides not matched to a gene: 4. In DNA, the CDR3 is TGCAGCGCCGTACTAGCGGGAGAGACCCAGTACTTC. Amino acid sequence: CSAVLAGETQYF. The whole variable domain, remainder taken from reference TRBV29-1 and TRBJ2-5, is SAVISQKPSRDICQRGTSLTIQCQVDSQVTMMFWYRQQPGQSLTLIATANQGSEATYESGFVIDKFPISRPNLTFSTLTVSNMSPEDSSIYLCSAVLAGETQYFGPGTRLLVL.

The chain couples TRBV3-1 to TRBJ2-7; 7 bases agree with TRBD1. There are 13 residues in the CDR3. The junction had 6 bases not matched to a gene; V was cut back by 4 bases and J by 6 bases. CDR1 LGHDT and CDR2 YNNKEL come from the germline V gene (reference sequence). The CDR3 spells CASSRGQKAEQYF. As DNA, the CDR3 is TGTGCCAGCAGCCGGGGACAGAAGGCCGAGCAGTACTTC.

This clonotype was seen only once. The J gene is TRBJ2-2, the V gene TRBV18; no firm D call. The CDR3 covers 13 residues. Germline CDR1 KGHSH, CDR2 LQKENI. Trimming cost V 3 bases and J 2 bases, with 4 bases left between them. The CDR3 DNA sequence: TGTGCCAGCTCACCGAGAAACACCGGGGAGCTGTTTTTT. Protein: CASSPRNTGELFF.

The V call is TRBV10-1, the J call TRBJ2-1; D perhaps matches TRBD1 (6 bases). CDR3 size: 14 residues. Germline-derived CDR1 and CDR2 are WNHNN and SYGVQD (reference sequence). The germline V and J ends were trimmed by 10 bases and 2 bases, with 15 bases remaining between them. Here the CDR3 DNA reads TGCGCCATCCCGAGGGGGAGCGCCTACAATGAGCAGTTCTTC. Protein sequence: CAIPRGSAYNEQFF.

This chain uses TRBV7-9 with TRBJ1-5; the D is unclear. The V end lost 4 bases, the J end lost 1 base, and 8 bases lay between the germline ends. This CDR3 region has 14 residues. CDR1 and CDR2 (germline): SEHNR, FQNEAQ (reference sequence). The CDR3 coding sequence is TGTGCCAGCAGCTACACAGAAAGCAATCAGCCCCAGCATTTT. It translates to CASSYTESNQPQHF. Together with reference TRBV7-9 and TRBJ1-5, the CDR3 gives the full variable domain: DTGVSQNPRHKITKRGQNVTFRCDPISEHNRLYWYRQTLGQGPEFLTYFQNEAQLEKSRLLSDRFSAERPKGSFSTLEIQRTEQGDSAMYLCASSYTESNQPQHFGDGTRLSIL.

The CDR3 loop is CASSPRTSGGFYEQYF. The CDR3 coding sequence is TGTGCCAGCAGCCCAAGGACTAGCGGGGGTTTCTACGAGCAGTACTTC. The V and J genes are TRBV7-2 and TRBJ2-7, with 13 bases fitting TRBD2. CDR3 length: 16 amino acids. V gave up 5 bases and J gave up 3 bases; unmatched junction bases: 7. The V gene's germline CDR1 is SGHTA and CDR2 FQGNSA.

This clonotype was seen a single time. The chain combines TRBV4-3 with TRBJ2-3; 14 bases match TRBD2. The junction had 4 bases not matched to a gene; V was cut back by 0 bases and J by 5 bases. The CDR3 spans 17 residues. Looked up from germline, CDR1 is LGHNA and CDR2 is YSLEER. The chain's CDR3 is CASSQERTSGGLDTQYF. CDR3 sequence (DNA): TGCGCCAGCAGCCAAGAAAGGACTAGCGGGGGGTTAGATACGCAGTATTTT.

V gene TRBV4-1 combines with J gene TRBJ1-2, with TRBD1 as a possible D gene (6 bases). Looked up from germline, CDR1 is MGHRA and CDR2 is YSYEKL. The CDR3 consists of 15 residues. Trimming pared 0 bases from V and 2 bases from J, leaving 10 bases between. CDR3: CASSQDQQGNYGYTF. The CDR3 coding sequence is TGCGCCAGCAGCCAAGATCAGCAGGGGAACTATGGCTACACCTTC.

CDR3 region: CASSLQRGGGTDTQYF. CDR3 nucleotides: TGCGCCAGCAGCCTCCAGCGGGGGGGCGGCACAGATACGCAGTATTTT. The chain carries TRBV4-1 and TRBJ2-3; TRBD2 agrees at 10 bases. This CDR3 spans 16 amino acids. The V segment lost 4 bases and the J segment 1 base; nucleotides outside the gene matches: 5. Germline lookup yields CDR1 MGHRA and CDR2 YSYEKL.

The chain uses TRBV5-1 and TRBJ2-5, with 10 nucleotides matching TRBD2. CDR1 is SGHRS, CDR2 YFSETQ, per germline. Losses at the gene ends were 3 bases for V and 5 bases for J; bases not matched to a gene: 4. The CDR3 consists of 14 residues. The CDR3 loop reads CASSWGTSEETQYF. CDR3 in DNA: TGCGCCAGCAGCTGGGGGACTAGCGAGGAGACCCAGTACTTC. Full variable domain (missing parts from reference TRBV5-1 and TRBJ2-5): KAGVTQTPRYLIKTRGQQVTLSCSPISGHRSVSWYQQTPGQGLQFLFEYFSETQRNKGNFPGRFSGRQFSNSRSEMNVSTLELGDSALYLCASSWGTSEETQYFGPGTRLLVL.

This clonotype was recorded only once. The chain couples TRBV4-2 to TRBJ1-1; D is unclear. The V gene's germline CDR1 is LGHNA and CDR2 YNFKEQ. The CDR3 length is 16 residues. V lost 0 bases and J 8 bases, leaving 19 bases between the germline ends. CDR3: CASSQDRRVPHVEAFF. CDR3 nucleotide sequence: TGTGCCAGCAGCCAAGATCGAAGGGTACCTCACGTCGAAGCTTTCTTT.